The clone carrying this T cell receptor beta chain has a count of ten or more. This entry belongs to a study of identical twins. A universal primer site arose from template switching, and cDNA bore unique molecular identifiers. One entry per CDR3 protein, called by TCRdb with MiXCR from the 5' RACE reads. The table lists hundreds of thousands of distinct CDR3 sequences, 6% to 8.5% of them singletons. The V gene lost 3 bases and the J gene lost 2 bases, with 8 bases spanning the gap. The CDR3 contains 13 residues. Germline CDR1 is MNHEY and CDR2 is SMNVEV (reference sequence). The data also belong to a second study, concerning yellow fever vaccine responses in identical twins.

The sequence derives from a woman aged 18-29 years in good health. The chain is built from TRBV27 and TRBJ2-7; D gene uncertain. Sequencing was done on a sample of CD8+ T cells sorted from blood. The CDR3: CASSLGRTYEQYF. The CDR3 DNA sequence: TGTGCCAGCAGTTTGGGCCGGACCTACGAGCAGTACTTC.